Presented here are 5 T cell receptor beta chains from one specimen sequenced in a study of response to subunit inactivated influenza vaccine. TCRdb fed the RT-PCR reads into MiXCR, producing one record per CDR3 protein. The sample includes under 800,000 distinct CDR3 sequences, approximately 15% of them seen just once. Here the sequenced sample was PBMCs from blood, taken 14 days before vaccination. The receptors stem from a man aged 50 or older who received an inactivated influenza vaccine.

The V and J genes are TRBV7-6 and TRBJ2-5, with D maybe TRBD2 (6 bases). CDR1 is SGHVS and CDR2 is FNYEAQ in the germline V gene. The length of the CDR3 is 11 residues. With 6 bases removed from V and 5 bases from J, the gap between germline ends came to 7 bases. Here the CDR3 reads CASREGETQYF. For the CDR3, the DNA is TGTGCCAGCAGGGAGGGGGAGACCCAGTACTTC.

V gene TRBV4-1 combines with J gene TRBJ2-1; 9 positions match TRBD2. Trimming at V came to 3 bases and at J to 2 bases, leaving 5 bases not matched to a gene. The CDR3 covers 16 residues. Per the germline V gene, CDR1 is MGHRA and CDR2 is YSYEKL. This CDR3 is CASSHAGGGAYNEQFF. In DNA form, the CDR3 reads TGCGCCAGCAGCCATGCGGGAGGGGGCGCCTACAATGAGCAGTTCTTC.

In its sample, this clonotype was seen many times. This CDR3 reads CASSQDLAGRNSPLHF. For the CDR3, the DNA is TGCGCCAGCAGCCAAGATCTCGCAGGGAGGAATTCACCCCTCCACTTT. The genes are TRBV4-3 and TRBJ1-6; possibly TRBD1 for D (5 bases). The germline V and J ends were trimmed by 0 bases and 7 bases, with 13 bases remaining between them. Germline V gene lookup returns CDR1 LGHNA and CDR2 YSLEER. The CDR3 runs to 16 residues.

In the case of this clonotype: One base away lies a much larger clone, so this may be a sequencing read error. V and J are TRBV10-3 and TRBJ1-5; perhaps TRBD1 as D (5 bases). The CDR3 is 15 residues long. Germline CDR1 ENHRY, CDR2 SYGVKD. The V gene lost 0 bases and the J gene lost 10 bases, with 16 bases spanning the gap. DNA for the CDR3: TGTGCCATCAGTGAGTCTCTGGGGACGGGTCATCCCCAGCATTTT. This translates into CAISESLGTGHPQHF.

The sample holds a few counts of this clonotype. The V and J genes are TRBV4-2 and TRBJ1-5, with 11 bases lining up with TRBD1. Germline loops: CDR1 LGHNA, CDR2 YNFKEQ. The CDR3 covers 16 residues. J lost 3 bases, V lost 3 bases, and 4 bases had no gene match. In DNA form, the CDR3 reads TGTGCCAGCAGCCATCCGGGACAGGGGGTCAATCAGCCCCAGCATTTT. Translating it yields CASSHPGQGVNQPQHF.